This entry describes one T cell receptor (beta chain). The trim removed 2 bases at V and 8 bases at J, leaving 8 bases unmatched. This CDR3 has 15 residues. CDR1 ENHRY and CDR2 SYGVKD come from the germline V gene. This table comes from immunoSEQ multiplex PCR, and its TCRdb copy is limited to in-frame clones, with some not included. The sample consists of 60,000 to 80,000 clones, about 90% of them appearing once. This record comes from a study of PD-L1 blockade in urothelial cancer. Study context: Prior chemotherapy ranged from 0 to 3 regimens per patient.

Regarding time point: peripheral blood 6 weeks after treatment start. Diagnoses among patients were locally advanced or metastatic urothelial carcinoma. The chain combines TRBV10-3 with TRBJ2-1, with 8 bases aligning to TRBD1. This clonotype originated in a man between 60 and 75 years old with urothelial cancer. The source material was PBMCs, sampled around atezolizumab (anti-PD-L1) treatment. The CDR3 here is CAISESQGALHEQFF. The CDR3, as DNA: TGTGCCATCAGTGAGAGCCAGGGGGCGTTACATGAGCAGTTCTTC.